The T cell receptor beta chain under discussion was sequenced for a study of T cells in Graves' hyperthyroidism and ophthalmopathy. Concerning this clonotype: The antigen remains unidentified.

The CDR3 spans 18 residues. The V gene's germline CDR1 is SGHNT and CDR2 YYREEE (reference sequence). V dropped 8 bases and J dropped 0; count of bases not matched to a gene: 11. Study-level findings and limits: Ophthalmopathy, which appeared later, was predicted by the model a median about 6 months before onset.

Researchers took RNA transcripts and amplified the TCR beta CDR3 regions from them. A set of HTBI primers served as the primers for a first-round RT-PCR of the TCR CDR3. TCRdb re-derived calls from the multiplex PCR reads in MiXCR, one entry per CDR3 protein. The repertoire holds nearly 600,000 distinct CDR3 sequences, roughly 13% seen once, with more than 4.5% in the top ten. Material: blood. The chain employs TRBV5-4 and TRBJ2-1, with 13 bases aligning to TRBD2. This TCR was recovered from a woman in her twenties or thirties with Graves' hyperthyroidism that later progressed to Graves' ophthalmopathy. CDR3: CASGLAGELGSSYNEQFF. The CDR3 DNA follows: TGTGCCAGTGGACTAGCGGGAGAACTCGGGAGCTCCTACAATGAGCAGTTCTTC.